Listed here are 14 T cell receptor beta chains from one sample, sequenced in a study of cytomegalovirus exposure and HLA in healthy donors. Profiling relied on immunoSEQ multiplex PCR, and the TCRdb table lists in-frame clones only, not all of them. This sample has under 65,000 clones, with about nine tenths found just once. Sequences were obtained from PBMCs. These TCRs come from a woman aged 18-29 years in good health and CMV-seropositive.

The V and J genes are TRBV27 and TRBJ2-3; D is undetermined. Germline V CDR1 and CDR2: MNHEY, SMNVEV (reference sequence). This CDR3 is built from 14 residues. Trimming took off 5 bases at V and 0 bases at J, with 9 bases between the two ends. CDR3 sequence (DNA): TGTGCCAGCAGTACCTCCCTAAGCACAGATACGCAGTATTTT. Translating it yields CASSTSLSTDTQYF.

The V call is TRBV18, the J call TRBJ2-1; 8 positions match TRBD1. This CDR3 contains 15 residues. Looked up from germline, CDR1 is KGHSH and CDR2 is LQKENI. The V segment lost 0 bases and the J segment 6 bases; nucleotides outside the gene matches: 4. Written as DNA, the CDR3 is TGTGCCAGCTCACCACCGGGACAGGTAGTCAATGAGCAGTTCTTC. Its translation: CASSPPGQVVNEQFF.

This rearrangement joins TRBV4-3 to TRBJ2-3; TRBD2 matches 9 bases. Germline V gene sequence: CDR1 LGHNA, CDR2 YSLEER. The CDR3 totals 16 residues. After removal of 1 base from V and 3 bases from J, the junction contained 5 bases not matched to a gene. CDR3 in amino acids: CASSQVSGLATDTQYF. CDR3 DNA sequence: TGCGCCAGCAGCCAAGTATCCGGACTAGCGACAGATACGCAGTATTTT.

V is TRBV25-1 and J is TRBJ2-5; 7 nucleotides line up with TRBD1. V trimming: 1 base; J trimming: 5 bases; junction bases outside the gene matches: 4. This CDR3 region has 14 residues. Germline V CDR1 and CDR2: MGHDK, SYGVNS. For the CDR3, the DNA is TGTGCCAGCAGTGAATTTGACAGGGTTGAGACCCAGTACTTC. Protein product: CASSEFDRVETQYF. Variable domain in full (rest from reference TRBV25-1 and TRBJ2-5): EADIYQTPRYLVIGTGKKITLECSQTMGHDKMYWYQQDPGMELHLIHYSYGVNSTEKGDLSSESTVSRIRTEHFPLTLESARPSHTSQYLCASSEFDRVETQYFGPGTRLLVL.

The chain has TRBV10-3 and TRBJ1-3; perhaps TRBD1 as D (5 bases). This CDR3 has 15 amino acids. CDR1 is ENHRY and CDR2 is SYGVKD in the germline V gene. V lost 2 bases and J 3 bases, leaving 11 bases between the germline ends. Here the CDR3 DNA reads TGTGCCATCAGTGAGGGTGGGGCTGGTGGAAACACCATATATTTT. It codes for CAISEGGAGGNTIYF.

This rearrangement joins TRBV29-1 to TRBJ2-7, with TRBD1 matching 9 bases. J lost 6 bases, V lost 6 bases, and 12 bases had no gene match. Germline values: CDR1 SQVTM, CDR2 ANQGSEA. The CDR3 is made up of 14 amino acids. CDR3 region: CSVNTGTGFFEQYF. CDR3 nucleotide sequence: TGCAGCGTGAATACCGGGACAGGGTTTTTCGAGCAGTACTTC.

This clone was recorded only once. The V call is TRBV18, the J call TRBJ1-5; 9 bases are a match to TRBD1. CDR3 size: 16 residues. V lost 3 bases and J lost 2; bases outside the gene matches: 5. Germline V gene sequence: CDR1 KGHSH, CDR2 LQKENI. The CDR3 DNA sequence: TGTGCCAGCTCACCTACAGGGGGCCTGGGCAATCAGCCCCAGCATTTT. This gives the protein CASSPTGGLGNQPQHF.

The genes are TRBV5-6 and TRBJ2-3; maybe TRBD2 (5 bases). Germline CDR1 and CDR2: SGHDT and YYEEEE. Deletions cut 0 bases from V and 6 bases from J, with 5 bases between. The CDR3 runs to 12 residues. The CDR3 protein is CASSLGRDTQYF. CDR3 in DNA: TGTGCCAGCAGCTTGGGGAGGGATACGCAGTATTTT.

The chain joins TRBV18 to TRBJ1-1; TRBD1 might be the D (5 bases). Germline lookup yields CDR1 KGHSH and CDR2 LQKENI. The V gene lost 3 bases and the J gene lost 5 bases, with 16 bases spanning the gap. CDR3 length equals 15 residues. The CDR3 spells CASSPTSGEGTEAFF. As DNA, the CDR3 is TGTGCCAGCTCACCTACATCGGGGGAGGGTACTGAAGCTTTCTTT. Full variable domain (remainder filled in from reference TRBV18 and TRBJ1-1): NAGVMQNPRHLVRRRGQEARLRCSPMKGHSHVYWYRQLPEEGLKFMVYLQKENIIDESGMPKERFSAEFPKEGPSILRIQQVVRGDSAAYFCASSPTSGEGTEAFFGQGTRLTVV.

The chain couples TRBV30 to TRBJ2-7; D not resolved. Trimming stripped 2 bases from V and 5 bases from J, with 10 bases between. The CDR3 contains 12 residues. From germline, CDR1 is GTSNPN and CDR2 SVGIG (reference sequence). In DNA form, the CDR3 reads TGTGCCTGGAGTCTCGCGGCAAACGAGCAGTACTTC. Encoded protein: CAWSLAANEQYF.

This clone was recorded once. This rearrangement joins TRBV7-6 to TRBJ2-3, with D unresolved. This CDR3 contains 16 residues. The germline gives CDR1 SGHVS, CDR2 FNYEAQ. Trimming took 4 bases from V and 5 from J, leaving 19 bases between them. The CDR3: CASSSGVGVALDTQYF. The CDR3 region has the DNA TGTGCCAGCAGCTCCGGAGTGGGTGTGGCGTTAGATACGCAGTATTTT.

The chain links TRBV28 to TRBJ2-1; weak D call: TRBD1 (7 bases). The CDR3 runs to 14 residues. Per germline, CDR1 MDHEN and CDR2 SYDVKM. The V gene lost 7 bases and the J gene lost 2 bases, with 12 bases spanning the gap. CDR3 region: CASNGRGAYNEQFF. The CDR3 DNA sequence: TGTGCCAGCAATGGCAGGGGGGCCTACAATGAGCAGTTCTTC.

In this sample, this clone turned up a few times. The genes are TRBV19 and TRBJ2-7; D remains ambiguous. V lost 6 bases to trimming and J lost 7 bases, with 16 bases between them. Germline V gene lookup returns CDR1 LNHDA and CDR2 SQIVND (reference sequence). This CDR3 contains 13 residues. CDR3 protein: CASSRLPRNEQYF. In DNA form, the CDR3 reads TGTGCCAGTAGCCGACTCCCCCGGAATGAGCAGTACTTC.

This rearrangement joins TRBV28 to TRBJ1-1, with D possibly matching TRBD1 (5 bases). In germline, CDR1 is MDHEN, CDR2 SYDVKM. V lost 2 bases, J lost 1 base, and 8 bases lay in between. CDR3 length equals 14 residues. The DNA for the CDR3 is TGTGCCAGCAGTTTACGTAGGGGGAACACTGAAGCTTTCTTT. This sequence encodes CASSLRRGNTEAFF.